This T cell receptor beta chain was recovered during a study of metastatic and nonmetastatic thyroid tumors. Turning to the study itself: The study looked at repertoires side by side in blood and in tumor or nodule tissue from malignant and benign thyroid patients.

No patient received treatment before thyroid surgery. A note on this clone: Its antigen is not identified.

Study-wide results and caveats: As reported, TCR beta diversity in blood and tumor was significantly higher in malignant thyroid tumors than in benign nodules.

The V gene's germline CDR1 is MNHNS and CDR2 SASEGT. The CDR3 is 14 amino acids. With 8 bases clipped from V and 4 bases from J, the junction kept 7 bases outside the gene matches. Methods used by the authors: Between-group CDR3 differences, defined by clinicopathological status, yielded a distant-metastasis classifier for papillary thyroid cancer. TCRdb re-clonotyped the PCR reads through MiXCR. The V and J calls were not made by the authors but by TCRdb's processing. This sample has around 24,000 clones, with around 21% found just once. V gene TRBV6-1 combines with J gene TRBJ2-2; 7 nucleotides align to TRBD2. Material for sequencing was blood. The receptor was isolated from a male donor with papillary thyroid cancer or a benign thyroid nodule (not recorded which). Some clones in this sample may be carry-over from other donors' samples. In nucleotides, the CDR3 is TGTGCCAGCCCGATGGGAGGGTTCACCGGGGAGCTGTTTTTT. Residues: CASPMGGFTGELFF.